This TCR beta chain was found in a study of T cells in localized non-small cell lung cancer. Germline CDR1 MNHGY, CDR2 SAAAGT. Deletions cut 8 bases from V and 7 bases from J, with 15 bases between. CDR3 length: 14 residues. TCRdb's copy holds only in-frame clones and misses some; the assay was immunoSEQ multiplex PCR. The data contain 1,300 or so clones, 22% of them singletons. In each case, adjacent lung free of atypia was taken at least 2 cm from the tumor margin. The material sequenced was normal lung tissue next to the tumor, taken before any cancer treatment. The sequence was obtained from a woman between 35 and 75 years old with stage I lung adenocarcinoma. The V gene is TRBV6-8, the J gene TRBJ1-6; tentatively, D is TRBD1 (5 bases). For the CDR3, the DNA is TGTGCCAGCGGGGACTCTCGAGGGAATTCACCCCTCCACTTT. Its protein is CASGDSRGNSPLHF.